The 19 T cell receptor beta chains in this list originate from one sample, sequenced in a study of T cell repertoires in aging, cancer and after chemotherapy. TCR beta rearrangements were amplified from peripheral blood genomic DNA. TRB rearrangements spanning V, D and J were amplified using mixed TRB-A/B primers. TCRdb recomputed calls from the multiplex PCR reads with MiXCR, one row per CDR3 protein. Here the sample spans roughly 4,600 distinct CDR3 sequences, 20% to 30% being singletons. Sequences were obtained from blood. The source of these receptors is a human donor with a blood cancer.

The CDR3 DNA follows: TGTGCCAGCAGTTTACTAAGGAGGGAGACCCAGTACTTC. Protein: CASSLLRRETQYF. The rearrangement joins TRBV12-3 or TRBV12-4 to TRBJ2-5; possibly TRBD2 for D (5 bases). This CDR3 spans 13 amino acids. Trimming shortened V by 2 bases and J by 5 bases, and 9 bases separated the two germline ends.

In this sample, this clonotype turned up a few times. J is TRBJ2-4 and V is TRBV5-4, with D hard to call. The CDR3 extends over 12 amino acids. The V end was cut by 0 bases, the J end by 15 bases, with 13 bases between. Looked up from germline, CDR1 is SGHNT and CDR2 is YYREEE (reference sequence). The CDR3 region has the DNA TGTGCCAGCAGCTTGGTCGGCGGCCCGAGGTACTTC. Protein product: CASSLVGGPRYF.

This chain joins TRBV6-1 and TRBJ1-1, with TRBD1 identical over 7 bases. This CDR3 is 13 amino acids long. The V gene's germline CDR1 is MNHNS and CDR2 SASEGT. Trimming took 6 bases from V and 3 from J; bases not matched to a gene: 4. CDR3 sequence reads: CASRRQGDTEAFF. CDR3 in DNA: TGTGCCAGCAGAAGACAGGGCGACACTGAAGCTTTCTTT.

The chain employs TRBV11-3 and TRBJ2-1; D gene unclear. V gave up 1 base and J gave up 3 bases, with 10 bases separating them. The CDR3 length is 15 residues. In germline, CDR1 is SGHNT, CDR2 YENEEA. CDR3 in amino acids: CASSLGRRDYNEQFF. The CDR3 region has the DNA TGTGCCAGCAGCTTAGGGCGGAGAGACTACAATGAGCAGTTCTTC.

The chain uses TRBV6-2 or TRBV6-3 and TRBJ2-7; D gene unclear. The germline V gene encodes CDR1 MNHEY and CDR2 SVGEGT. The CDR3 has 15 amino acids. The V gene lost 4 bases and the J gene lost 2 bases, with 15 bases spanning the gap. The chain's CDR3 is CASSLRSTATYEQYF. CDR3 sequence (DNA): TGTGCCAGCAGTTTGAGATCAACAGCGACCTACGAGCAGTACTTC.

V is TRBV5-6 and J is TRBJ1-5, with a tentative D call TRBD1 (6 bases). The CDR3 is made up of 14 amino acids. V was clipped by 2 bases and J by 2 bases, with 8 bases between them. The germline CDR1 and CDR2 sequences are SGHDT and YYEEEE. The CDR3 spells CASSFQGRNQPQHF. CDR3 DNA sequence: TGTGCCAGCAGCTTCCAGGGGCGCAATCAGCCCCAGCATTTT. The whole variable domain, remainder taken from reference TRBV5-6 and TRBJ1-5, is DAGVTQSPTHLIKTRGQQVTLRCSPKSGHDTVSWYQQALGQGPQFIFQYYEEEERQRGNFPDRFSGHQFPNYSSELNVNALLLGDSALYLCASSFQGRNQPQHFGDGTRLSIL.

This clonotype is medium-sized (0.01 to 0.1%) in the sample. The genes are TRBV5-5 and TRBJ1-6; 8 bases agree with TRBD1. Unmatched junction bases numbered 3, after V lost 3 bases and J lost 7 bases. Germline V gene data show CDR1 as SGHKS and CDR2 as YYEKEE (reference sequence). The CDR3 covers 14 residues. CDR3 sequence (DNA): TGTGCCAGCAGCTCAGGGGGCGCAAATTCACCCCTCCACTTT. Encoded protein: CASSSGGANSPLHF.

This clonotype was detected only a few times. This rearrangement joins TRBV18 to TRBJ2-5; tentatively, D is TRBD2 (6 bases). Germline CDR1 reads KGHSH; CDR2 reads LQKENI. The CDR3 is made up of 13 amino acids. V lost 6 bases, J lost 1 base, and 9 bases lay in between. The CDR3 loop reads CASSLGLQETQYF. In DNA form, the CDR3 reads TGTGCCAGCTCGTTGGGACTCCAAGAGACCCAGTACTTC.

The chain carries TRBV30 and TRBJ1-2; D is undetermined. Trimming removed 4 bases at V and 4 bases at J, with 13 bases between. The CDR3 loop spans 13 amino acids. Germline values: CDR1 GTSNPN, CDR2 SVGIG (reference sequence). The DNA of the CDR3 is TGTGCCTGGACTGAAGGGAGCCCCTATGGCTACACCTTC. Protein: CAWTEGSPYGYTF.

The V gene is TRBV6-4, the J gene TRBJ2-7, with D possibly being TRBD1 (5 bases). Germline values: CDR1 MRHNA, CDR2 SNTAGT. The CDR3 runs to 14 residues. Trimming shortened V by 3 bases and J by 4 bases, and 13 bases separated the two germline ends. Here the CDR3 DNA reads TGTGCCAGCAGTGAATTTGCCAGGGAATACGAGCAGTACTTC. Encoded protein: CASSEFAREYEQYF.

This clonotype rates as medium-sized. The chain employs TRBV6-2 or TRBV6-3 and TRBJ2-3; D gene ambiguous. The CDR3 covers 12 residues. V was pared by 5 bases and J by 4 bases, with 7 bases between. Germline lookup yields CDR1 MNHEY and CDR2 SVGEGT. The CDR3 nucleotides are TGTGCCAGCAGTCTACGACCAGATACGCAGTATTTT. Translation: CASSLRPDTQYF.

This clonotype was counted a few times. The junction shows a germline mismatch at one end, possibly a read error. The chain is built from TRBV5-6 and TRBJ1-2; 8 bases match TRBD1. The germline gives CDR1 SGHDT, CDR2 YYEEEE. The CDR3 is 16 residues long. In DNA, the CDR3 is TGCGCCAGCAGCTTGGGACAGGCCCAGGCATCTTATGGCTACACCTTC. It is translated as CASSLGQAQASYGYTF.

This clonotype was seen just once. This sequence joins TRBV11-1 and TRBJ2-2; D tentatively reads TRBD1 or TRBD2 (5 bases each). Germline-derived CDR1 and CDR2 are SGHAT and FQDESV (reference sequence). Trimming removed 5 bases from V and 6 bases from J, with 28 bases in between. The CDR3 runs 19 residues. CDR3 in amino acids: CASSPRDPARFSWAGELFF. The DNA for the CDR3 is TGTGCCAGCAGCCCCAGGGACCCTGCTAGGTTTTCCTGGGCCGGGGAGCTGTTTTTT.

V is TRBV14 and J is TRBJ2-1, with 8 bases matching TRBD1. The trim removed 4 bases at V and 9 bases at J, leaving 8 bases unmatched. The CDR3 sequence is 14 residues long. Germline V gene sequence: CDR1 SGHDN, CDR2 FVKESK. CDR3 protein: CASSPRQGLGEQFF. The CDR3 nucleotides read TGTGCCAGCAGCCCTCGACAGGGGTTGGGTGAGCAGTTCTTC.

Concerning this clonotype itself: One end of the junction does not line up with germline, which may come from a read error. The gene calls are TRBV5-6 and TRBJ1-4; 8 bases match TRBD1. This CDR3 has 16 residues. Germline V gene lookup returns CDR1 SGHDT and CDR2 YYEEEE. The CDR3, as DNA: TGTGCCAGCAGAAATGGCGCGGACAGGGTTGATGAAGAACTGTTTTTT. Protein sequence: CASRNGADRVDEELFF.

The V call is TRBV25-1, the J call TRBJ2-7; TRBD2 matches 9 bases. The germline CDR1 and CDR2 sequences are MGHDK and SYGVNS. The CDR3 sequence is 18 residues long. V was clipped by 4 bases and J by 2 bases; unmatched bases: 15. The CDR3 nucleotides read TGTGCCAGCAGTGGACGACTAGCGGAGGGGGTGTTTACCTACGAGCAGTACTTC. Protein: CASSGRLAEGVFTYEQYF.

The chain recombines TRBV27 with TRBJ2-5, with a weak D call TRBD2 (5 bases). Trimming shortened V by 6 bases and J by 5 bases, and 28 bases separated the two germline ends. This CDR3 has 18 amino acids. Germline V gene data show CDR1 as MNHEY and CDR2 as SMNVEV (reference sequence). In DNA form, the CDR3 reads TGTGCCAGCAGCCAAGACGGAGCTAGCCCCCGGTACCGGGAGACCCAGTACTTC. This encodes CASSQDGASPRYRETQYF.

For this clonotype: One end of the junction does not line up with germline, which may come from a read error. The chain couples TRBV6-6 to TRBJ1-1; D may be TRBD1 (5 bases). The CDR3 covers 14 residues. Germline V gene data show CDR1 as MNHNY and CDR2 as SVGAGI (reference sequence). CDR3 sequence (DNA): TGTGTCAGCATTCTGGGACTGTTGAACACTGAAGCTTTCTTT. The encoded protein is CVSILGLLNTEAFF.

By proportion, this clonotype is medium-sized. The chain uses TRBV18 and TRBJ2-1, with 8 bases matching TRBD1. The CDR3 covers 15 residues. The germline V gene has CDR1 KGHSH and CDR2 LQKENI. With V trimmed by 3 bases and J by 4 bases, 5 bases remained unmatched. The CDR3 is CASSPQGALYNEQFF. CDR3 nucleotide sequence: TGTGCCAGCTCACCTCAGGGGGCGTTATACAATGAGCAGTTCTTC.